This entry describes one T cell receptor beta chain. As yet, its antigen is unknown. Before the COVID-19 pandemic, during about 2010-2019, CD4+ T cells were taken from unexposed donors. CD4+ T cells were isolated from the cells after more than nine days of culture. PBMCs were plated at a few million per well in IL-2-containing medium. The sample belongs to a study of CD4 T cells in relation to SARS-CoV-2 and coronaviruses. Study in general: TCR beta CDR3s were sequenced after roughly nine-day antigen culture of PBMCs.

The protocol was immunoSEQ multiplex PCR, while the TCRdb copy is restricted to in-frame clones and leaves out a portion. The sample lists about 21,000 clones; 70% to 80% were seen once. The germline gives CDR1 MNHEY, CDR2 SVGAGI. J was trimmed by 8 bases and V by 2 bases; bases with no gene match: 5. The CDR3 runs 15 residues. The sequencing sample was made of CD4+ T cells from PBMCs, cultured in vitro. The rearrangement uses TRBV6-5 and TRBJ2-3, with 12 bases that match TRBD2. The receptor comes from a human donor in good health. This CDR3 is CASSYPSGRGITQYF. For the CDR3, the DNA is TGTGCCAGCAGTTACCCTAGCGGGAGGGGTATTACGCAGTATTTT.